The T cell receptor beta chain under discussion was sequenced for a study of blood T cell repertoires in COVID-19. About the study: Sample material is recorded as cDNA or gDNA derived from T cells, B-cell-depleted T cells, or PBMCs.

Seattle patients were enrolled during active infection and followed longitudinally. Germline V gene data show CDR1 as MNHEY and CDR2 as SVGAGI. The V segment lost 8 bases and the J segment 5 bases; nucleotides outside the gene matches: 9. The CDR3 runs 14 residues. Profiling relied on immunoSEQ multiplex PCR, and the TCRdb table lists in-frame clones only, not all of them. Of fewer than 200,000 clones listed, around 81% were seen once; the top ten hold around 10%. The rearrangement uses TRBV6-5 and TRBJ2-5; the match to TRBD2 covers 9 bases. The sequenced material came from peripheral blood. The clonotype originates from a woman older than 75 with COVID-19, enrolled during active disease. The CDR3 region is CASWRGGPVETQYF. For the CDR3, the DNA is TGTGCCAGCTGGCGGGGGGGGCCCGTTGAGACCCAGTACTTC.